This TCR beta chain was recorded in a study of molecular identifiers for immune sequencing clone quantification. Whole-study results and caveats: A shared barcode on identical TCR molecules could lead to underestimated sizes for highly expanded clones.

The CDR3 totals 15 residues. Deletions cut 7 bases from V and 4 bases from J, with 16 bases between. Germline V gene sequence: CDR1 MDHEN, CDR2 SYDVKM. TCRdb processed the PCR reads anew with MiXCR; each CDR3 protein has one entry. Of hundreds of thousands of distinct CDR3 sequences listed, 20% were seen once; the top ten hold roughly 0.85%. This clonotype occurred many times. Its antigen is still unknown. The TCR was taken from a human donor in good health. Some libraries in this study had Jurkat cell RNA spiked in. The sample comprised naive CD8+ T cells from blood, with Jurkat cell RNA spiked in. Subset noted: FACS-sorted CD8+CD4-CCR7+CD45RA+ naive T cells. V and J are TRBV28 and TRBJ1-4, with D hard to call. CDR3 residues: CASTIARPFNEKLFF. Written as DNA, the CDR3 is TGTGCCAGCACCATAGCCCGTCCCTTTAATGAAAAACTGTTTTTT.